This T cell receptor (beta chain) was captured by sequencing in a study of siplizumab effects on memory and regulatory T cells. Overall study findings and caveats: Confirmation that proliferating Tregs from siplizumab cultures had suppressive function was not obtained.

To note about this clone: The antigen remains undetermined.

Using immunoSEQ multiplex PCR, the repertoire was profiled, and TCRdb retains in-frame clones only, with some absent. The table lists about 82,000 clones, around 90% of them singletons. The CDR3 has 15 residues. The germline gives CDR1 MNHEY, CDR2 SVGAGI. V was cut by 2 bases and J by 3 bases, with 10 bases left in between. Sample: Tregs sorted from blood. The receptor's source is a human donor in good health. The chain is built from TRBV6-5 and TRBJ2-2, with D possibly being TRBD1 (5 bases). CDR3 coding DNA: TGTGCCAGCAGTTACGAAACAGGATACACCGGGGAGCTGTTTTTT. This sequence encodes CASSYETGYTGELFF.